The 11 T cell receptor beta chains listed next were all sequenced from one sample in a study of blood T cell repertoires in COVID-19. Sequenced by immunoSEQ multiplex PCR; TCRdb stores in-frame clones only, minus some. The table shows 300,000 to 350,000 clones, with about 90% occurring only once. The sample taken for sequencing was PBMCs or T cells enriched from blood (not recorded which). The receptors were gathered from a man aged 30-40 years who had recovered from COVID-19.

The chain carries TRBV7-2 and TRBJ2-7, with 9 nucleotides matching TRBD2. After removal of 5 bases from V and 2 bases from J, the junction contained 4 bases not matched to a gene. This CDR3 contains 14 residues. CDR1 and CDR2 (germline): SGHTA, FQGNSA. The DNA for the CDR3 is TGTGCCAGCAGCGTTAGCGGGGGTACCTACGAGCAGTACTTC. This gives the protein CASSVSGGTYEQYF.

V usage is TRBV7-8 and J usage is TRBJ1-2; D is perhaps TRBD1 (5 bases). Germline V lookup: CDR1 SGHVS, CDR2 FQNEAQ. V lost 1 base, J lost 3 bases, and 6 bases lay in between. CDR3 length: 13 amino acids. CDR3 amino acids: CASSLGGDYGYTF. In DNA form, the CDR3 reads TGTGCCAGCAGCTTAGGGGGGGACTATGGCTACACCTTC.

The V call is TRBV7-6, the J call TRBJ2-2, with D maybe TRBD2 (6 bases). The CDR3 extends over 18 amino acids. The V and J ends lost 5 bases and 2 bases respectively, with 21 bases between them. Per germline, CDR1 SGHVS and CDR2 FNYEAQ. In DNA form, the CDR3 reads TGTGCCAGCAGCGATAGCGGCTTCCGGGGAGCCAACACCGGGGAGCTGTTTTTT. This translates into CASSDSGFRGANTGELFF.

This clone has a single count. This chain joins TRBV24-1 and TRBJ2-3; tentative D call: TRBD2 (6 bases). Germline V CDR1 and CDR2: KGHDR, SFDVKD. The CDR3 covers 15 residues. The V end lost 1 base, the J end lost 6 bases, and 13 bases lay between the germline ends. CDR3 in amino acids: CATSDFSGETDTQYF. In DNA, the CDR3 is TGTGCCACCAGTGATTTTAGCGGCGAGACGGATACGCAGTATTTT.

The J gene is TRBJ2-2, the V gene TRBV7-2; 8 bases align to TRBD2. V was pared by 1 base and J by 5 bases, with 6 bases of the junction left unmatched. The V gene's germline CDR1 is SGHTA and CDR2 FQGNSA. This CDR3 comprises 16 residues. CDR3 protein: CASSLGTGGITGELFF. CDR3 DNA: TGTGCCAGCAGCTTAGGAACGGGGGGGATAACCGGGGAGCTGTTTTTT.

In DNA, the CDR3 is TGTGCCAGCAGCCAAGCTCCCGGCGGGCCCGGAAACACCATATATTTT. It encodes CASSQAPGGPGNTIYF. The V call is TRBV14, the J call TRBJ1-3; D gene unclear. The germline CDR1 and CDR2 sequences are SGHDN and FVKESK. V lost 1 base and J 4 bases, leaving 14 bases between the germline ends. The CDR3 is 16 residues long. The whole variable domain, filled in from reference TRBV14 and TRBJ1-3, reads EAGVTQFPSHSVIEKGQTVTLRCDPISGHDNLYWYRRVMGKEIKFLLHFVKESKQDESGMPNNRFLAERTGGTYSTLKVQPAELEDSGVYFCASSQAPGGPGNTIYFGEGSWLTVV.

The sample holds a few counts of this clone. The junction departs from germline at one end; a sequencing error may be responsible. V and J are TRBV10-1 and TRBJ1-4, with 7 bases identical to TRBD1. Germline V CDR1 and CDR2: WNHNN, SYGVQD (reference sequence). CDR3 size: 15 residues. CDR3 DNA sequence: TGCGCCAGCCGTGACAAACAGGGGTATAATGAAAAACTGTTTTTT. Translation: CASRDKQGYNEKLFF.

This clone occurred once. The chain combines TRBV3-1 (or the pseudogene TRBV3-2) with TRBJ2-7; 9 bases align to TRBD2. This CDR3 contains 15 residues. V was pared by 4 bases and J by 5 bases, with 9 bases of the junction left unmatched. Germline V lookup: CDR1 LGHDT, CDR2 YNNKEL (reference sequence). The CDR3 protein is CASSLTLAGNNEQYF. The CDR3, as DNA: TGTGCCAGCAGCCTAACTCTAGCGGGGAACAACGAGCAGTACTTC.

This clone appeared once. CDR3 in DNA: TGTGCCACCAGTGTCACGGGACTAGCGGGGTATGAGCAGTTCTTC. As protein: CATSVTGLAGYEQFF. The V gene is TRBV24-1, the J gene TRBJ2-1, with 13 bases fitting TRBD2. Germline V CDR1 and CDR2: KGHDR, SFDVKD. V shed 5 bases, J shed 8 bases, and the junction held 5 bases outside the gene matches. The CDR3 is 15 residues long.

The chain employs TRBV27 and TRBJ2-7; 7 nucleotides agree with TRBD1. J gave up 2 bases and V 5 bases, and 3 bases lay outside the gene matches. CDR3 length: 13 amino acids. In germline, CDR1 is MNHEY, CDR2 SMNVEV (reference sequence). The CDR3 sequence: CASSAQGPYEQYF. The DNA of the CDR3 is TGTGCCAGCAGTGCACAGGGGCCCTACGAGCAGTACTTC.

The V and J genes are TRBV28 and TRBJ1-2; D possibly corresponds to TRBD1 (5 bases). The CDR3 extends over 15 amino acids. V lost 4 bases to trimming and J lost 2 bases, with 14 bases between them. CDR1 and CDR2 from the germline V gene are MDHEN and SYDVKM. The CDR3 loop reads CASSSGVSGNYGYTF. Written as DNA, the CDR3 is TGTGCCAGCAGTTCGGGGGTCTCCGGAAACTATGGCTACACCTTC.